A selection of T cell receptor beta chains follows, all from one sample in a study of T cell clonotyping in hematopoietic cell transplantation. Profiled with immunoSEQ multiplex PCR; TCRdb holds only in-frame clones, not every one. The sample carries approximately 9,500 clones, about 75% recorded once. The sample in question was PBMCs, obtained 30 days after allogeneic stem cell transplant. Every receptor here comes from a female patient in her 40s who had an allogeneic stem cell transplant from a related donor, so T cells may come from the graft donor. Some clones in this sample may be carry-over from other donors' samples. Both conserved end residues are part of each CDR3. The D gene is left open where the match is weak. Where a row states a size, it is once, few, many or the class of an expanded clone; other rows omit it.

.	TRBV6-6	TRBJ2-1	.	15	CASSPNWKGPREQFF	TGTGCCAGCAGTCCCAACTGGAAAGGACCCCGCGAGCAGTTCTTC
.	TRBV5-6	TRBJ1-2	.	13	CASSLSGQGGHTF	TGTGCCAGCAGCTTGAGTGGACAAGGAGGCCACACCTTC
.	TRBV14	TRBJ2-1	.	17	CASSQAGPTLPHDEQFF	TGTGCCAGCAGCCAAGCCGGACCCACCCTACCCCACGATGAGCAGTTCTTC
.	TRBV30	TRBJ1-5	.	14	CAWSVRGFNQPQHF	TGTGCCTGGAGTGTACGGGGTTTCAATCAGCCCCAGCATTTT
.	TRBV4-3	TRBJ1-1	TRBD1	17	CASSQARGRDWNTEAFF	TGCGCCAGCAGCCAAGCCAGGGGGCGGGATTGGAACACTGAAGCTTTCTTT
.	TRBV19	TRBJ1-1	.	14	CASSPGGVNTEAFF	TGTGCCAGTAGTCCTGGTGGGGTGAACACTGAAGCTTTCTTT
medium-sized	TRBV19	TRBJ2-1	.	15	CASSIDLGGLNEQFF	TGTGCCAGTAGTATAGATCTAGGCGGATTGAATGAGCAGTTCTTC
.	TRBV10-3	TRBJ2-7	TRBD2	15	CAIGRGGDSTYEQYF	TGTGCCATCGGGCGGGGGGGTGACTCCACCTACGAGCAGTACTTC
.	TRBV7-3	TRBJ1-2	TRBD1	15	CASSDRPGTGNRFTF	TGTGCCAGCAGCGACAGACCCGGGACAGGCAATCGATTCACCTTC
.	TRBV6-6	TRBJ1-2	.	12	CASNNRVLGYTF	TGTGCCAGCAACAACAGGGTTCTTGGCTACACCTTC
.	TRBV5-1	TRBJ1-1	.	12	CASSLYGFEAFF	TGCGCCAGCAGCTTGTACGGCTTTGAAGCTTTCTTT
.	TRBV29-1	TRBJ1-2	.	14	CSAGPGRTTDGYTF	TGCAGCGCGGGGCCTGGGCGGACCACCGATGGCTACACCTTC
.	TRBV7-8	TRBJ2-5	.	14	CASSLIRGGETQYF	TGTGCCAGCAGCTTAATACGGGGTGGGGAGACCCAGTACTTC
.	TRBV5-1	TRBJ2-1	TRBD2	14	CASSLLAGASEQFF	TGCGCCAGCAGCTTACTAGCGGGAGCGAGTGAGCAGTTCTTC
.	TRBV5-6	TRBJ2-5	TRBD1	15	CASMLSGTGGETQYF	TGTGCCAGCATGCTCTCGGGGACAGGGGGGGAGACCCAGTACTTC
.	TRBV29-1	TRBJ2-3	TRBD2	14	CSVEGLAGIGTQYF	TGCAGCGTTGAAGGACTAGCGGGAATCGGTACGCAGTATTTT
.	TRBV7-8	TRBJ2-1	.	15	CASSLGPGSYNEQFF	TGTGCCAGCAGCCTTGGGCCAGGCTCCTACAATGAGCAGTTCTTC
.	TRBV5-6	TRBJ2-3	.	17	CASRYGPALGYTDTQYF	TGTGCCAGCAGATACGGGCCCGCCTTGGGGTACACAGATACGCAGTATTTT
few	TRBV12-5	TRBJ1-5	.	14	CASALRPSNQPQHF	TGTGCTAGTGCCTTGAGGCCTAGCAATCAGCCCCAGCATTTT
once	TRBV6-5	TRBJ1-1	TRBD1	15	CASSYSPGGDTEAFF	TGTGCCAGCAGTTACTCGCCAGGGGGGGATACTGAAGCTTTCTTT
.	TRBV10-3	TRBJ2-3	.	11	CAISEKDTQYF	TGTGCCATCAGTGAGAAAGATACGCAGTATTTT
.	TRBV2	TRBJ1-4	.	15	CASSVPAATNEKLFF	TGTGCCAGCAGTGTCCCAGCAGCAACTAATGAAAAACTGTTTTTT
.	TRBV11-2	TRBJ2-5	.	13	CASSLGGQETQYF	TGTGCCAGCAGCCTAGGGGGACAAGAGACCCAGTACTTC
.	TRBV6-1	TRBJ2-2	TRBD1	14	CATLGQGRTGELFF	TGTGCCACCTTAGGACAGGGACGGACCGGGGAGCTGTTTTTT
.	TRBV18	TRBJ1-2	.	14	CASSPDSGAGGYTF	TGTGCCAGCTCACCAGACAGTGGTGCGGGCGGCTACACCTTC
.	TRBV6-4	TRBJ2-1	.	13	CASSDPLSNEQFF	TGTGCCAGCAGTGACCCCCTCTCCAATGAGCAGTTCTTC
.	TRBV30	TRBJ1-1	.	11	CAGDFGAEAFF	TGTGCCGGGGACTTTGGGGCTGAAGCTTTCTTT
few	TRBV6-5	TRBJ1-2	TRBD1	13	CASRLGQGDGYTF	TGTGCCAGCAGACTCGGACAGGGAGATGGCTACACCTTC
.	TRBV11-3	TRBJ2-7	TRBD2	16	CASSPFSRAGDYEQYF	TGTGCCAGCAGCCCCTTCTCCCGAGCGGGGGACTACGAGCAGTACTTC
.	TRBV6-5	TRBJ1-2	TRBD1	13	CASRGTGHYGYTF	TGTGCCAGCAGGGGGACAGGGCACTATGGCTACACCTTC
.	TRBV2	TRBJ2-1	.	13	CASRDESSNEQFF	TGTGCCAGCAGGGACGAGTCTAGCAATGAGCAGTTCTTC
.	TRBV6-1	TRBJ1-1	TRBD1	15	CASSETWTGGTEAFF	TGTGCCAGCAGTGAAACCTGGACAGGGGGCACTGAAGCTTTCTTT
.	TRBV7-8	TRBJ2-3	TRBD2	17	CASSTTSGTGAPDTQYF	TGTGCCAGCAGCACAACTAGCGGGACGGGTGCCCCAGATACGCAGTATTTT
few	TRBV6-1	TRBJ2-7	.	15	CASSEWTDSTDEQYF	TGTGCCAGCAGTGAATGGACAGACTCAACCGACGAGCAGTACTTC
.	TRBV11-1	TRBJ2-7	.	16	CASSFAERDPLYEQYF	TGTGCCAGCAGCTTCGCCGAACGGGACCCCCTGTACGAGCAGTACTTC
.	TRBV9	TRBJ2-7	TRBD2	15	CASSVEAGGPYEQYF	TGTGCCAGCAGCGTAGAGGCGGGAGGCCCCTACGAGCAGTACTTC
once	TRBV6-5	TRBJ2-5	.	15	CASSYSIGNQETQYF	TGTGCCAGCAGTTACTCGATCGGGAATCAAGAGACCCAGTACTTC
.	TRBV5-1	TRBJ2-3	TRBD2	15	CASSLAASGADTQYF	TGCGCCAGCAGCTTGGCGGCTAGCGGCGCAGATACGCAGTATTTT
.	TRBV29-1	TRBJ2-3	.	11	CSPRDVDTQYF	TGCAGCCCCCGGGACGTAGATACGCAGTATTTT
.	TRBV6-5	TRBJ2-5	TRBD2	14	CASSSRERWETQYF	TGTGCCAGCAGTTCGCGGGAGAGGTGGGAGACCCAGTACTTC
.	TRBV2	TRBJ1-5	.	12	CASSWRGKPQHF	TGTGCCAGCTCGTGGCGGGGTAAGCCCCAGCATTTT
.	TRBV19	TRBJ2-1	.	15	CASRQDSSSYNEQFF	TGTGCCAGTAGACAGGACTCGAGCTCCTACAATGAGCAGTTCTTC
.	TRBV6-6	TRBJ1-5	.	13	CASSYSRSMPQHF	TGTGCCAGCAGTTACTCGCGAAGTATGCCCCAGCATTTT
.	TRBV6-1	TRBJ1-1	.	13	CASSERGNTEAFF	TGTGCCAGCAGTGAGAGGGGGAACACTGAAGCTTTCTTT
.	TRBV27	TRBJ2-4	.	15	CASSKQALGKNIQYF	TGTGCCAGCAGTAAACAGGCCCTGGGCAAAAACATTCAGTACTTC
.	TRBV19	TRBJ2-3	.	11	CATSIGDTQYF	TGTGCCACTAGCATCGGAGATACGCAGTATTTT
once	TRBV19	TRBJ2-6	.	16	CASSIGQASGANVLTF	TGTGCCAGTAGTATAGGACAGGCCTCTGGGGCCAACGTCCTGACTTTC
.	TRBV30	TRBJ2-7	TRBD1	11	CAWTTGYEQYF	TGTGCCTGGACGACAGGGTACGAGCAGTACTTC
few	TRBV7-9	TRBJ1-3	.	12	CASSFLRDTIYF	TGTGCCAGCAGCTTCTTGCGGGACACCATATATTTT
.	TRBV9	TRBJ2-3	.	14	CASSPYGRTDTQYF	TGTGCCAGCAGCCCTTATGGGCGCACAGATACGCAGTATTTT
.	TRBV27	TRBJ2-7	.	11	CASSGSYEQYF	TGTGCCAGCAGTGGGTCCTACGAGCAGTACTTC
.	TRBV6-6	TRBJ1-2	.	12	CASSGLNYGYTF	TGTGCCAGCTCCGGACTTAACTATGGCTACACCTTC
once	TRBV7-2	TRBJ1-1	.	12	CASSLAAWGAFF	TGTGCCAGCAGCTTAGCCGCGTGGGGGGCTTTCTTT
.	TRBV7-2	TRBJ2-7	.	16	CASSLALGGNRDEQYF	TGTGCCAGCAGCTTAGCGCTGGGCGGGAACCGTGACGAGCAGTACTTC
large	TRBV19	TRBJ2-5	.	13	CASSIGEGETQYF	TGTGCCAGTAGTATCGGAGAGGGGGAGACCCAGTACTTC
once	TRBV19	TRBJ2-2	TRBD2	14	CASSTGRGTGELFF	TGTGCCAGTAGTACCGGGAGGGGTACCGGGGAGCTGTTTTTT
.	TRBV27	TRBJ2-1	.	14	CASWADGTYNEQFF	TGTGCCAGCTGGGCGGACGGGACCTACAATGAGCAGTTCTTC
few	TRBV29-1	TRBJ2-3	TRBD1	15	CSVEEKGTGSDTQYF	TGCAGCGTTGAAGAAAAGGGGACAGGGTCAGATACGCAGTATTTT
few	TRBV4-3	TRBJ1-3	.	16	CASSPSGRISGNTIYF	TGCGCCAGCAGCCCCTCGGGGCGGATCTCTGGAAACACCATATATTTT